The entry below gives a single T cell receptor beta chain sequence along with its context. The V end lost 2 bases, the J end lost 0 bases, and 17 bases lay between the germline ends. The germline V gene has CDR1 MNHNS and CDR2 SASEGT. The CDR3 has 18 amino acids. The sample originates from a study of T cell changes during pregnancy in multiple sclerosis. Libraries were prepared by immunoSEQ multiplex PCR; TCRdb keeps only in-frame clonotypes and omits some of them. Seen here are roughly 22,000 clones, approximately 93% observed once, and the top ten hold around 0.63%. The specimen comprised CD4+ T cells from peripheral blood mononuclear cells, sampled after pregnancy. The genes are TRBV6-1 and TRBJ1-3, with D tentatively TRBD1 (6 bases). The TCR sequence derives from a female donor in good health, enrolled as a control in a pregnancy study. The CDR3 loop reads CASSESVGAGPSGNTIYF. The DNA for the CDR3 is TGTGCCAGCAGTGAATCGGTGGGGGCAGGGCCCTCTGGAAACACCATATATTTT.